This T cell receptor (beta chain) was identified during a study of early stage breast cancer tumors. TCRdb keeps only in-frame clones here, not all; method: immunoSEQ multiplex PCR. The profile shows 20,000 to 25,000 clones, 75% to 80% of them singletons. Germline lookup yields CDR1 SNHLY and CDR2 FYNNEI. Trimming left V 3 bases short and J 6 bases short, with 12 bases between. The CDR3 runs 13 residues. This receptor was taken from a person aged 55 to 75 with breast cancer. The chain recombines TRBV2 with TRBJ2-7; no firm D call. The sample was blood. The CDR3 nucleotides are TGTGCCAGCAGTGAGCGGCAGGTACTCGAGCAGTACTTC. It translates to CASSERQVLEQYF. Using reference TRBV2 and TRBJ2-7 for the parts outside the CDR3, the full variable domain is EPEVTQTPSHQVTQMGQEVILRCVPISNHLYFYWYRQILGQKVEFLVSFYNNEISEKSEIFDDQFSVERPDGSNFTLKIRSTKLEDSAMYFCASSERQVLEQYFGPGTRLTVT.